The clone carrying this TCR beta chain was seen only a few times. Its antigen is still unknown. This specimen belongs to a study of beta chain features in type 1 diabetes. Study details: Patient and healthy donor groups were alike in age, gender and cell yields. Findings and caveats of the study: Among all four CD4+ subsets, Type 1 diabetes patients had TCRB CDR3s that were moderately but significantly shorter.

Sorting of CD4+ naive, central memory, regulatory and stem cell-like memory cells was performed via CD45RO/CCR7/CD25/CD127/CD95/CD27. Purities in excess of 95% were seen in all sorted populations. Germline V gene sequence: CDR1 SEHNR, CDR2 FQNEAQ (reference sequence). This CDR3 region has 15 residues. With 1 base clipped from V and 1 base from J, the junction kept 3 bases outside the gene matches. The whole isolated RNA underwent reverse transcription, so sequencing captured expressed TCRB transcripts. Using immunoSEQ multiplex PCR, the repertoire was profiled, and TCRdb retains in-frame clones only, with some absent. The table includes hundreds of thousands of clones, over 11% detected once.

Sequencing used naive CD4+ T cells from blood. The chain uses TRBV7-9 and TRBJ2-5; 7 nucleotides align to TRBD1. This TCR was recovered from a man aged 25-45 years with type 1 diabetes. The CDR3, as DNA: TGTGCCAGCAGCTTAGGGGGGACAGTCCAAGAGACCCAGTACTTC. It yields the protein CASSLGGTVQETQYF.